This T cell receptor (beta chain) was identified in a study of cytotoxic CD8 clonotypes in ibrutinib-treated CLL. The protocol was immunoSEQ multiplex PCR, while the TCRdb copy is restricted to in-frame clones and leaves out a portion. This sample carries 90,000 to 100,000 clones, around four fifths of them seen once, and the ten largest clones take around 30%. Germline-derived CDR1 and CDR2 are MNHEY and SMNVEV (reference sequence). V gave up 5 bases and J gave up 3 bases, with 11 bases separating them. The CDR3 is 13 residues long. The J gene is TRBJ2-7, the V gene TRBV27; D assignment may be TRBD1 or TRBD2 (5 bases each). The material sequenced was PBMCs, taken after 12 months of ibrutinib treatment. The receptor was isolated from a human donor with chronic lymphocytic leukemia. CDR3 nucleotides: TGTGCCAGCAGTGAAGGGGAGTTCTACGAGCAGTACTTC. Its protein is CASSEGEFYEQYF.